Included here is one T cell receptor beta chain sequence, with context. The antigen is undetermined. Sequencing used immunoSEQ multiplex PCR; TCRdb keeps in-frame clones, though not all of them. Of 25,000 to 40,000 clones listed, roughly 84% are singletons. This record comes from a study of OX40 agonist ivuxolimab in advanced cancers. Overall study results and limits: In CD8+ T cells, expanded clones were on average more numerous than in CD4+.

CDR1 is SGHRS, CDR2 YFSETQ, per germline. V shed 1 base, J shed 3 bases, and the junction held 9 bases outside the gene matches. The CDR3 is 16 amino acids. At cycle 4 day 1, cycle 7 day 1, and baseline, blood was sampled. Sample: CD4+ or CD8+ T cells sorted from blood, taken in a trial of the OX40 agonist ivuxolimab. The source is an adult with an advanced solid tumor such as melanoma, head and neck, liver or kidney cancer. The genes are TRBV5-1 and TRBJ2-7, with 8 bases fitting TRBD2. DNA of the CDR3: TGCGCCAGCAGCTTGTATCCGGGACTAGGCGACTACGAGCAGTACTTC. Translating gives CASSLYPGLGDYEQYF. The full variable domain, with the rest looked up from reference TRBV5-1 and TRBJ2-7, is KAGVTQTPRYLIKTRGQQVTLSCSPISGHRSVSWYQQTPGQGLQFLFEYFSETQRNKGNFPGRFSGRQFSNSRSEMNVSTLELGDSALYLCASSLYPGLGDYEQYFGPGTRLTVT.